This passage covers 4 T cell receptor beta chains from one sample sequenced in a study of chemoradiotherapy in HPV16-positive cancers. TCRdb keeps only in-frame clones here, not all; method: immunoSEQ multiplex PCR. The sample holds roughly 6,200 clones; 83% are singletons and the top ten take 6.2%. The sample was tumor tissue, taken from a patient who underwent chemoradiotherapy. The receptors come from a human donor with HPV-associated anogenital cancer.

J is TRBJ1-6 and V is TRBV9; 7 nucleotides match TRBD1. After removal of 3 bases from V and 6 bases from J, the junction contained 3 bases not matched to a gene. The CDR3 runs 14 residues. CDR1 is SGDLS, CDR2 YYNGEE, per germline. CDR3 protein: CASSAGQTNSPLHF. In nucleotides, the CDR3 is TGTGCCAGCAGCGCGGGACAGACTAATTCACCCCTCCACTTT.

The chain couples TRBV7-2 to TRBJ2-1; D is undetermined. The CDR3 extends over 14 amino acids. Germline CDR1 SGHTA, CDR2 FQGNSA. V was clipped by 1 base and J by 8 bases, with 12 bases between them. The CDR3 loop is CASSLVSSSDEQFF. Written as DNA, the CDR3 is TGTGCCAGCAGCTTAGTTTCGAGTTCGGATGAGCAGTTCTTC.

V gene TRBV5-1 combines with J gene TRBJ2-5, with no clear D. From germline, CDR1 is SGHRS and CDR2 YFSETQ. Trimming left V 4 bases short and J 2 bases short, with 6 bases between. The CDR3 runs to 12 residues. The CDR3 DNA sequence: TGCGCCAGCAGCCCCAATCAAGAGACCCAGTACTTC. Its translation: CASSPNQETQYF.

This clone has only one observation. The chain carries TRBV2 and TRBJ2-7; 7 nucleotides line up with TRBD1. Germline lookup yields CDR1 SNHLY and CDR2 FYNNEI. The CDR3 is made up of 11 amino acids. Trimming cost V 9 bases and J 2 bases; bases outside gene matches: 1. The CDR3 DNA reads TGTGCCAGTGGACAGGCCTACGAGCAGTACTTC. Translating gives CASGQAYEQYF.